Each of the 31 T cell receptor beta chains below was sequenced from the same sample in a study of post-analysis software for immune sequencing data (dated by TCRdb to the mid-2010s). The research as a whole found: Several TRBV segments, including TRBV5-6, TRBV5-1 and TRBV20-1, were significantly more frequent in patients than controls.

Library creation used PCR. Sequencer: Illumina HiSeq 2500. To reduce PCR and sequencing biases, unique molecular identifiers were built into the TCR beta cDNA libraries. Using fastp trimming at Q25 and MiXCR clonotype assembly, TCRdb reanalyzed the public sequencing data and kept in-frame beta chains. All rows with the same CDR3 protein become a single entry with the most common DNA and genes. The sample includes fewer than 850,000 distinct CDR3 sequences, with about 27% observed a single time. The top ten clones comprise around 0.6% of the sample. These receptors have no known antigen. Sequenced sample: blood. The receptors derive from a girl aged 5 to 17 with multiple sclerosis.

The chain recombines TRBV5-1 with TRBJ1-1, with a possible D match to TRBD1 (5 bases). V was cut by 0 bases and J by 5 bases, with 23 bases left in between. Germline CDR1 reads SGHRS; CDR2 reads YFSETQ. The CDR3 is made up of 18 amino acids. CDR3 in DNA: TGCGCCAGCAGCTTGGAGTTTGGGGGGTGGACGAGATTTACTGAAGCTTTCTTT. Translating gives CASSLEFGGWTRFTEAFF.

This chain connects TRBV6-2 or TRBV6-3 to TRBJ2-7, with D tentatively TRBD2 (7 bases). V was trimmed by 6 bases and J by 5 bases, leaving 20 bases between them. Germline lookup yields CDR1 MNHEY and CDR2 SVGEGT. The CDR3 sequence is 15 residues long. CDR3 bases: TGTGCCAGCAGCCATTCGGGGGGCGCCCCCGACGAGCAGTACTTC. Protein sequence: CASSHSGGAPDEQYF.

The CDR3 DNA reads TGTGCCAGCAGCTTAAGCGGGAGAACCAACACAGATACGCAGTATTTT. This codes for CASSLSGRTNTDTQYF. V usage is TRBV7-9 and J usage is TRBJ2-3; TRBD2 matches at 8 bases. Trimming at V came to 2 bases and at J to 2 bases, leaving 6 bases not matched to a gene. Germline V gives CDR1 SEHNR, CDR2 FQNEAQ (reference sequence). CDR3 length: 16 residues.

This clonotype has a handful of counts. The V and J genes are TRBV5-1 and TRBJ2-6; D remains unclear. Trimming took 7 bases from V and 1 from J, leaving 0 bases between them. There are 11 residues in the CDR3. The germline gives CDR1 SGHRS, CDR2 YFSETQ. Here the CDR3 DNA reads TGCGCCAGCTCTGGGGCCAACGTCCTGACTTTC. This codes for CASSGANVLTF.

The chain joins TRBV29-1 to TRBJ1-1, with D unresolved. The CDR3 has 11 amino acids. Germline values: CDR1 SQVTM, CDR2 ANQGSEA. V shed 3 bases and J shed 3 bases, with 5 bases lying between them. The CDR3 reads CSVDTDTEAFF. In DNA, the CDR3 is TGCAGCGTTGACACAGACACTGAAGCTTTCTTT.

V is TRBV4-3 and J is TRBJ1-4; perhaps TRBD1 as D (6 bases). In germline, CDR1 is LGHNA, CDR2 YSLEER. V was clipped by 5 bases and J by 7 bases, with 14 bases between them. CDR3 length equals 14 residues. The CDR3 loop reads CASSRDTGGEKLFF. Written as DNA, the CDR3 is TGCGCCAGCAGCAGGGACACGGGTGGTGAAAAACTGTTTTTT.

This clonotype was detected only a few times. V is TRBV9 and J is TRBJ2-3, with 9 bases that match TRBD2. Germline V gene sequence: CDR1 SGDLS, CDR2 YYNGEE. V lost 4 bases and J lost 0; bases outside the gene matches: 6. This CDR3 spans 16 amino acids. The CDR3 DNA sequence: TGTGCCAGCAGCCCCCGGACTAGCGCAAGCACAGATACGCAGTATTTT. Residues: CASSPRTSASTDTQYF.

The chain uses TRBV10-3 and TRBJ2-1; tentative D call: TRBD2 (6 bases). Trimming pared 7 bases from V and 9 bases from J, leaving 16 bases between. The germline V gene encodes CDR1 ENHRY and CDR2 SYGVKD. The CDR3 loop spans 13 amino acids. CDR3 loop: CAITIHGGGEQFF. The CDR3 nucleotides read TGTGCCATCACCATCCACGGGGGAGGTGAGCAGTTCTTC.

The genes are TRBV7-9 and TRBJ1-6; 9 bases are a match to TRBD1. J was trimmed by 7 bases and V by 5 bases; bases with no gene match: 6. CDR1 is SEHNR and CDR2 is FQNEAQ in the germline V gene (reference sequence). The CDR3 has 15 residues. In DNA, the CDR3 is TGTGCCAGCAGCGCCGGACAGGGGCGGAATTCACCCCTCCACTTT. As protein: CASSAGQGRNSPLHF. Based on the CDR3 plus reference TRBV7-9 and TRBJ1-6, the full variable domain is DTGVSQNPRHKITKRGQNVTFRCDPISEHNRLYWYRQTLGQGPEFLTYFQNEAQLEKSRLLSDRFSAERPKGSFSTLEIQRTEQGDSAMYLCASSAGQGRNSPLHFGNGTRLTVT.

The V and J genes are TRBV27 and TRBJ2-3; 8 bases map to TRBD2. Trimming at V came to 3 bases and at J to 10 bases, leaving 3 bases not matched to a gene. The CDR3 is 12 residues long. The germline V gene encodes CDR1 MNHEY and CDR2 SMNVEV (reference sequence). CDR3 nucleotide sequence: TGTGCCAGCAGTTTCTATAGCGGGGCGCAGTATTTT. It yields the protein CASSFYSGAQYF.

This clonotype was counted a few times. The DNA for the CDR3 is TGCAGTGCGATGAGGCCGGGACTAGCGGGGGGCTACAATGAGCAGTTCTTC. It yields the protein CSAMRPGLAGGYNEQFF. V usage is TRBV20-1 and J usage is TRBJ2-1; TRBD2 matches at 15 bases. The CDR3 loop spans 17 amino acids. V lost 6 bases and J lost 3; bases outside the gene matches: 9. Germline V gene sequence: CDR1 DFQATT, CDR2 SNEGSKA (reference sequence).

This clonotype was seen only a few times. The rearrangement joins TRBV7-9 to TRBJ1-4; D perhaps matches TRBD1 (5 bases). V gave up 8 bases and J gave up 5 bases, with 12 bases separating them. The germline CDR1 and CDR2 sequences are SEHNR and FQNEAQ (reference sequence). CDR3 size: 13 residues. CDR3 nucleotide sequence: TGTGCCAGCGTCGGGACGACAAATGAAAAACTGTTTTTT. It yields the protein CASVGTTNEKLFF. The full variable domain, with the rest looked up from reference TRBV7-9 and TRBJ1-4, is DTGVSQNPRHKITKRGQNVTFRCDPISEHNRLYWYRQTLGQGPEFLTYFQNEAQLEKSRLLSDRFSAERPKGSFSTLEIQRTEQGDSAMYLCASVGTTNEKLFFGSGTQLSVL.

This clonotype was detected many times. V is TRBV10-3 and J is TRBJ2-7; a possible D gene is TRBD1 (5 bases). This CDR3 contains 13 residues. V lost 6 bases and J lost 2, with 11 bases in between. Germline values: CDR1 ENHRY, CDR2 SYGVKD. CDR3 sequence: CAIRDTGAYEQYF. CDR3 bases: TGTGCCATCAGGGATACAGGAGCCTACGAGCAGTACTTC.

This clonotype was seen a handful of times. This rearrangement joins TRBV6-5 to TRBJ2-6; maybe TRBD2 (6 bases). Germline V gene data show CDR1 as MNHEY and CDR2 as SVGAGI. The CDR3 runs 19 residues. The V and J ends lost 4 bases and 4 bases respectively, with 23 bases between them. CDR3 sequence reads: CASSSTGEDQEGGANVLTF. CDR3 coding DNA: TGTGCCAGCAGTTCAACCGGGGAGGATCAAGAGGGAGGGGCCAACGTCCTGACTTTC.

This clonotype showed up just a few times. CDR3 residues: CSASGGGQSYEQYF. In DNA, the CDR3 is TGCAGTGCTAGCGGGGGGGGGCAGTCCTACGAGCAGTACTTC. J is TRBJ2-7 and V is TRBV20-1, with TRBD2 matching over 8 bases. Per germline, CDR1 DFQATT and CDR2 SNEGSKA (reference sequence). CDR3 length: 14 residues. After removal of 3 bases from V and 1 base from J, the junction contained 5 bases not matched to a gene.

The CDR3 DNA follows: TGTGCCAGCAGCCTAAGCCACTCAGATACGCAGTATTTT. Translating it yields CASSLSHSDTQYF. The V and J genes are TRBV3-1 and TRBJ2-3; D call uncertain. With 4 bases removed from V and 4 bases from J, the gap between germline ends came to 9 bases. CDR1 and CDR2 from the germline V gene are LGHDT and YNNKEL (reference sequence). The CDR3 runs to 13 residues.

CDR3 DNA: TGTGCCAGCTCACCGGTAGGGGGGGGCTACAATGAGCAGTTCTTC. Residues: CASSPVGGGYNEQFF. V is TRBV18 and J is TRBJ2-1, with D tentatively TRBD2 (7 bases). The CDR3 totals 15 residues. Trimming cost V 3 bases and J 3 bases, with 12 bases left between them. Germline V gene data show CDR1 as KGHSH and CDR2 as LQKENI.

The rearrangement uses TRBV5-1 and TRBJ1-2; D perhaps matches TRBD1 (5 bases). The germline V and J ends were trimmed by 5 bases and 2 bases, with 22 bases remaining between them. The V gene's germline CDR1 is SGHRS and CDR2 YFSETQ. CDR3 length: 17 residues. In nucleotides, the CDR3 is TGCGCCAGCAGTTTCGGCCAAGGGGAAGTATGGAACTATGGCTACACCTTC. This encodes CASSFGQGEVWNYGYTF.

The V and J genes are TRBV27 and TRBJ2-3; the match to TRBD2 covers 7 bases. The V segment lost 0 bases and the J segment 4 bases; nucleotides outside the gene matches: 7. This CDR3 spans 16 amino acids. Germline CDR1 reads MNHEY; CDR2 reads SMNVEV (reference sequence). CDR3 amino acids: CASSLSPSGLSDTQYF. The DNA of the CDR3 is TGTGCCAGCAGTTTATCGCCTAGCGGACTATCAGATACGCAGTATTTT.

In its sample, this clonotype was seen a few times. The chain has TRBV5-1 and TRBJ2-5; 8 bases are shared with TRBD2. The CDR3 loop spans 17 amino acids. Germline trimming cut 0 bases from V and 1 base from J; bases unmatched to any gene: 8. The germline V gene has CDR1 SGHRS and CDR2 YFSETQ. The CDR3 reads CASSLEVGGGRQETQYF. The DNA for the CDR3 is TGCGCCAGCAGCTTGGAGGTCGGCGGGGGGCGCCAAGAGACCCAGTACTTC.

Concerning this clonotype: A read error may produce the germline difference seen at one junction end. The chain uses TRBV12-3 or TRBV12-4 and TRBJ2-1; TRBD2 matches at 8 bases. This CDR3 has 15 amino acids. CDR3 residues: CSSSLITGGDNEQFF. The CDR3 bases are TGTTCCAGCAGTTTAATAACCGGGGGGGACAATGAGCAGTTCTTC.

Regarding this clonotype: One end of the junction varies from germline; a read error may be responsible. The chain carries TRBV4-1 and TRBJ2-1; D gene unclear. The CDR3 contains 16 residues. Germline values: CDR1 MGHRA, CDR2 YSYEKL. CDR3 protein: CASSQESRAHYNEQFF. The CDR3 nucleotides are TGTGCCAGCAGCCAAGAGTCCCGGGCGCACTACAATGAGCAGTTCTTC.

This clonotype was seen only a few times. The chain employs TRBV6-2 or TRBV6-3 and TRBJ2-1; D might be TRBD1 or TRBD2, each matching 5 bases. V lost 5 bases to trimming and J lost 3 bases, with 8 bases between them. CDR1 MNHEY and CDR2 SVGEGT come from the germline V gene. The CDR3 has 13 residues. This chain's CDR3 is CASSEGYYNEQFF. CDR3 sequence (DNA): TGTGCCAGCAGTGAGGGGTACTACAATGAGCAGTTCTTC.

This chain uses TRBV6-5 with TRBJ2-2; D is tentatively TRBD1 or TRBD2 (5 bases each). Per germline, CDR1 MNHEY and CDR2 SVGAGI. V dropped 0 bases and J dropped 6 bases, with 14 bases sitting between them. The CDR3 is made up of 16 amino acids. CDR3 in amino acids: CASSYSTGRIAGELFF. The CDR3, as DNA: TGTGCCAGCAGTTACTCGACGGGGCGGATCGCCGGGGAGCTGTTTTTT.

This rearrangement joins TRBV6-5 to TRBJ1-5; TRBD1 is a possible D gene (6 bases). Germline V CDR1 and CDR2: MNHEY, SVGAGI. CDR3 length equals 14 residues. V was cut by 2 bases and J by 10 bases, with 15 bases left in between. The CDR3 region has the DNA TGTGCCAGCAGTTACAGGGCAGGGGCCCACCCCCAGCATTTT. Translation: CASSYRAGAHPQHF.

This clonotype was counted ten times or more. This chain connects TRBV29-1 to TRBJ2-5; 7 bases match TRBD1. CDR3 length equals 13 residues. V was clipped by 7 bases and J by 2 bases; unmatched bases: 7. CDR1 is SQVTM, CDR2 ANQGSEA, per germline. The CDR3 is CSGLPGQQETQYF. DNA of the CDR3: TGCAGCGGACTGCCGGGACAGCAAGAGACCCAGTACTTC.

This clonotype was observed a few times. In DNA form, the CDR3 reads TGTGCCAGCAGCCCCGTTTCGACTAGAGATACGCAGTATTTT. It codes for CASSPVSTRDTQYF. The J gene is TRBJ2-3, the V gene TRBV6-5; tentatively, D is TRBD2 (6 bases). CDR1 is MNHEY and CDR2 is SVGAGI in the germline V gene. The germline V and J ends were trimmed by 6 bases and 5 bases, with 15 bases remaining between them. The CDR3 spans 14 residues.

This clonotype was detected once. This chain joins TRBV18 and TRBJ2-5, with 12 bases that match TRBD2. With V trimmed by 4 bases and J by 5 bases, 8 bases remained unmatched. The CDR3 runs to 16 residues. Per the germline V gene, CDR1 is KGHSH and CDR2 is LQKENI. This CDR3 is CASSHTGLAGFETQYF. In DNA form, the CDR3 reads TGTGCCAGCTCACACACCGGACTAGCGGGATTTGAGACCCAGTACTTC.

The rearrangement uses TRBV2 and TRBJ2-1; no definite D call. Trimming stripped 8 bases from V and 10 bases from J, with 15 bases between. The CDR3 runs 12 residues. The germline gives CDR1 SNHLY, CDR2 FYNNEI. CDR3 in amino acids: CASLSRKREQFF. The CDR3 nucleotides are TGTGCCAGCCTTTCCCGGAAACGCGAGCAGTTCTTC.

This clonotype was observed a handful of times. The J gene is TRBJ1-2, the V gene TRBV29-1; weak D call: TRBD1 (5 bases). Trimming removed 6 bases from V and 4 bases from J, with 15 bases in between. Germline-derived CDR1 and CDR2 are SQVTM and ANQGSEA. The CDR3 sequence is 13 residues long. CDR3 DNA sequence: TGCAGCGTCCGGGACGTTGAGGGCTATGGCTACACCTTC. This encodes CSVRDVEGYGYTF.

A few counts support this clonotype. The V call is TRBV10-3, the J call TRBJ2-2, with D perhaps TRBD1 or TRBD2 (6 bases each). The germline gives CDR1 ENHRY, CDR2 SYGVKD. This CDR3 has 14 amino acids. V was cut by 7 bases and J by 6 bases, with 15 bases left in between. CDR3 sequence (DNA): TGTGCCATCACCCTGGAGGGGGGTTCCGGGGAGCTGTTTTTT. Translation: CAITLEGGSGELFF.